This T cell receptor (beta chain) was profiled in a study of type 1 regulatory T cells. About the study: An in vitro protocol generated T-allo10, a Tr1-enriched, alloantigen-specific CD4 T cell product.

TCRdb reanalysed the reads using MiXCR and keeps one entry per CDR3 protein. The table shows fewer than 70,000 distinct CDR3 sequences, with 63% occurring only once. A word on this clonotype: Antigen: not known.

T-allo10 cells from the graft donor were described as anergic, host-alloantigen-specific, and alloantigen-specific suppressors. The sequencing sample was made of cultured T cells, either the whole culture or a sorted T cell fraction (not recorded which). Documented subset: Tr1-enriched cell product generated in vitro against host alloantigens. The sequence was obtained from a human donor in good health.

CDR3 in DNA: TGCAGTGCTAGAGATTTCGGCGGGGGGAACACTGAAGCTTTCTTT. This sequence encodes CSARDFGGGNTEAFF. V gene TRBV20-1 combines with J gene TRBJ1-1; possible D gene TRBD1, 5 bases. CDR3 length equals 15 residues. Germline assignment: CDR1 DFQATT and CDR2 SNEGSKA (reference sequence). The V end lost 0 bases, the J end lost 1 base, and 12 bases lay between the germline ends.